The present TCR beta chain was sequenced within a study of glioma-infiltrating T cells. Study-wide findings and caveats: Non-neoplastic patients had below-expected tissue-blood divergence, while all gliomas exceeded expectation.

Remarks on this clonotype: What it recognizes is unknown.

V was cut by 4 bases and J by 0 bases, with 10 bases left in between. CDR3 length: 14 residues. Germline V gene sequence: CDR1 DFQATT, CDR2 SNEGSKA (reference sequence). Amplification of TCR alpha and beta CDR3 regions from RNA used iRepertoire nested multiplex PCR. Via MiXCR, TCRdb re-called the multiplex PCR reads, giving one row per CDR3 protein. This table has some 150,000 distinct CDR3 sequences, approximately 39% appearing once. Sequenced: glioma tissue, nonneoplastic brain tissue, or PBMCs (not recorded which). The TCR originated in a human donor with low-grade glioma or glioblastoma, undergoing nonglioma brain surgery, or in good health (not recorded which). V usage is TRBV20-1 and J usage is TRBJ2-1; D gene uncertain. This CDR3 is CSAIKGSSYNEQFF. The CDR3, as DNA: TGCAGTGCTATAAAGGGTAGCTCCTACAATGAGCAGTTCTTC.